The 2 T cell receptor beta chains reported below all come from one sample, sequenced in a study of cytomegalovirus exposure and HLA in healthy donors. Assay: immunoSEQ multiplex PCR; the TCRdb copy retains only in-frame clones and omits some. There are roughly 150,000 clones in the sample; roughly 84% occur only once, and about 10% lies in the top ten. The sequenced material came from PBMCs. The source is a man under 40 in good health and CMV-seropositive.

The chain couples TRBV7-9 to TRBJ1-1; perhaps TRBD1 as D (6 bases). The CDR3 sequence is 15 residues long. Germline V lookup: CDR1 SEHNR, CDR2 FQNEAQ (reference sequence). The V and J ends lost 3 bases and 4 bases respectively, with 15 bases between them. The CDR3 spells CASSFGSETGTEAFF. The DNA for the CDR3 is TGTGCCAGCAGCTTTGGGTCCGAGACAGGCACTGAAGCTTTCTTT.

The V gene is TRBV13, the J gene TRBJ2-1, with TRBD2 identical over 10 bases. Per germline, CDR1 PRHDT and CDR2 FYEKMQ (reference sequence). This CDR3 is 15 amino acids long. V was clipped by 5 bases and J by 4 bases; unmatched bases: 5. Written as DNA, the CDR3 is TGTGCCAGCAGCATACTAGCGGGATTTTACAATGAGCAGTTCTTC. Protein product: CASSILAGFYNEQFF.